The source of this T cell receptor beta chain is a study of shared clonotypes between healthy human individuals. Per the study methods: Junction-only immunoSEQ sequences carried no quality scores, so filtering differed. Repertoires were generated with immunoSEQ multiplex PCR, while TCRdb's copy carries only in-frame clones and drops some. Clone size and the V and J calls come from that table; the DNA yielded D and trimming. This table holds roughly 2.5 million clones, approximately 92% found once. In regard to this clone: What it binds is not known. The sample contains more than one DNA sequence encoding this CDR3.

Germline lookup yields CDR1 MNHNS and CDR2 SASEGT. The CDR3 sequence is 13 residues long. Trimming shortened V by 3 bases and J by 5 bases, and 10 bases separated the two germline ends. All participating donors were Caucasian adults from Nashville, Tennessee. A split of CD4+ cells into CD45RA+ naive and CD45RA-negative memory subsets was performed. Points from the study as a whole: When compared with the clonotypes that were shared by all four sorted-subset donors, the non-shared clonotypes turned out to have lower generation probabilities.

Sequencing was done on a sample of naive CD4+ T cells sorted from blood. Subset here: CD45RA+ positively selected. This TCR came from a man in his late teens or twenties in good health. This chain uses TRBV6-1 with TRBJ1-2; a weak D match, TRBD1 (5 bases). The CDR3 DNA reads as TGTGCCAGCAGTGAGGGACTTAATTATGGCTACACCTTC. This translates into CASSEGLNYGYTF.